This entry features one T cell receptor (beta chain) sequence. Antigen unknown. Being one base from a much bigger clone, this may be a read error. Axillary draining lymph nodes of breast cancer patients supplied the node samples. The CDR3 runs to 15 residues. Germline CDR1 reads MNHEY; CDR2 reads SVGAGI. Via MiXCR, TCRdb re-called the multiplex PCR reads, giving one row per CDR3 protein. The repertoire holds some 120,000 distinct CDR3 sequences, nearly 20% seen once, with over 3% in the top ten. The data were taken from a study of breast tumors, draining lymph nodes, adjacent tissues. The study, taken as a whole, reports: Data fit most tumor T cells coming from lymph node, expanding in tumor.

The sequence was collected from a female donor with breast cancer. Some clones in this sample may be carry-over from other donors' samples. The chain has TRBV6-5 and TRBJ1-3; D gene ambiguous. Sequencing used axillary lymph node tissue. The CDR3 sequence: CAGSPGLHSGNTIYF. CDR3 DNA: TGTGCCGGCAGCCCCGGCCTCCACTCTGGAAACACCATATATTTT.